The 25 T cell receptor beta chains reported below all come from one sample, sequenced in a study of cytomegalovirus exposure and HLA in healthy donors. 13 Jbeta primers and 60 Vbeta primers were used for the PCR. Generated by immunoSEQ multiplex PCR, the TCRdb table keeps only in-frame clones and is missing some. Of 140,000 to 150,000 clones listed, roughly 10% are singletons. Material: PBMCs. These receptors all stem from a man aged 45-60 years in good health and CMV-seronegative.

This clone was recorded a few times. The chain has TRBV7-2 and TRBJ1-2; the D gene is possibly TRBD1 (6 bases). The CDR3 is 13 residues long. The germline V gene has CDR1 SGHTA and CDR2 FQGNSA. V gave up 5 bases and J gave up 8 bases, with 15 bases separating them. The CDR3 DNA follows: TGTGCCAGCAGCCTTTACAGGGCTCGGGGCTACACCTTC. Translating gives CASSLYRARGYTF.

This chain joins TRBV18 and TRBJ1-4; D ambiguous. The CDR3 is 16 residues long. Between the trimmed V and J ends, which lost 3 bases and 2 bases, there was a span of 13 bases. Germline assignment: CDR1 KGHSH and CDR2 LQKENI. The CDR3, as DNA: TGTGCCAGCTCACCGCCCGTGGCGCGGACTAATGAAAAACTGTTTTTT. Translating gives CASSPPVARTNEKLFF.

The sample holds a few counts of this clone. Other DNA sequences in this specimen translate into the identical CDR3. The chain employs TRBV19 and TRBJ1-5, with 9 bases matching TRBD1. Germline CDR1 is LNHDA and CDR2 is SQIVND (reference sequence). The CDR3 spans 16 residues. V was pared by 5 bases and J by 5 bases, with 10 bases of the junction left unmatched. As DNA, the CDR3 is TGTGCCAGTAGTCCAGTGGACAGGGGAGGTTATCAGCCCCAGCATTTT. Amino acid sequence: CASSPVDRGGYQPQHF.

In this sample, this clone turned up once. This chain links TRBV5-1 with TRBJ2-3, with 9 bases fitting TRBD1. This CDR3 comprises 19 residues. V shed 0 bases and J 2 bases; nucleotides not matched to a gene: 13. Germline-derived CDR1 and CDR2 are SGHRS and YFSETQ. The CDR3 coding sequence is TGCGCCAGCAGCTTGGAGGCACAGGGGGCTTCCTCCCCCACAGATACGCAGTATTTT. Translated, it gives CASSLEAQGASSPTDTQYF.

This clone was seen a few times. This chain uses TRBV6-4 with TRBJ1-1, with 8 bases fitting TRBD1. V dropped 6 bases and J dropped 1; count of bases not matched to a gene: 4. Germline CDR1 is MRHNA and CDR2 is SNTAGT. The CDR3 spans 14 residues. This chain's CDR3 is CASSRGQGNTEAFF. Here the CDR3 DNA reads TGTGCCAGCAGCCGAGGACAGGGGAACACTGAAGCTTTCTTT.

The V gene is TRBV5-1, the J gene TRBJ2-3; 7 nucleotides line up with TRBD2. V lost 4 bases and J lost 6; bases outside the gene matches: 11. This CDR3 region has 15 residues. The germline CDR1 and CDR2 sequences are SGHRS and YFSETQ. The CDR3 loop is CASSHLQGEGDTQYF. In DNA, the CDR3 is TGCGCCAGCAGCCACCTGCAAGGGGAGGGGGATACGCAGTATTTT.

This clone has only a few counts. The chain carries TRBV6-6 and TRBJ1-4, with TRBD1 matching over 9 bases. This CDR3 has 15 residues. Germline V gene sequence: CDR1 MNHNY, CDR2 SVGAGI (reference sequence). The junction had 6 bases not matched to a gene; V was cut back by 6 bases and J by 4 bases. The DNA for the CDR3 is TGTGCCAGCAGCCCCTGGACAGGGGATAATGAAAAACTGTTTTTT. This codes for CASSPWTGDNEKLFF.

Only a few counts were recorded for this clone. J is TRBJ1-3 and V is TRBV7-8; D is perhaps TRBD1 (5 bases). The germline V gene has CDR1 SGHVS and CDR2 FQNEAQ. The CDR3 has 14 residues. The V gene lost 5 bases and the J gene lost 5 bases, with 13 bases spanning the gap. DNA for the CDR3: TGTGCCAGCAGCCTTGGGGCTGGCCGAAACACCATATATTTT. It specifies CASSLGAGRNTIYF.

This clone was picked up a small number of times. This chain connects TRBV6-5 to TRBJ2-6, with D possibly matching TRBD1 (5 bases). With 4 bases removed from V and 4 bases from J, the gap between germline ends came to 8 bases. The V gene's germline CDR1 is MNHEY and CDR2 SVGAGI. The CDR3 has 14 residues. CDR3 nucleotide sequence: TGTGCCAGCAGTTCAGGGTCCGGGGCCAACGTCCTGACTTTC. It is translated as CASSSGSGANVLTF.

This sequence joins TRBV18 and TRBJ1-5; perhaps TRBD1 as D (6 bases). Trimming left V 4 bases short and J 5 bases short, with 9 bases between. Germline V gene sequence: CDR1 KGHSH, CDR2 LQKENI. There are 13 residues in the CDR3. The CDR3: CASSRQVDQPQHF. DNA for the CDR3: TGTGCCAGCTCACGACAGGTGGATCAGCCCCAGCATTTT.

This chain uses TRBV2 with TRBJ2-7; TRBD1 aligns across 7 bases. The CDR3 loop spans 12 amino acids. Per the germline V gene, CDR1 is SNHLY and CDR2 is FYNNEI. V lost 5 bases, J lost 3 bases, and 1 base stayed unmatched. CDR3 in amino acids: CASSTGVYEQYF. In DNA form, the CDR3 reads TGTGCCAGCAGTACAGGGGTCTACGAGCAGTACTTC.

This clone was detected a few times. The chain uses TRBV6-1 and TRBJ1-2; no clear D gene. The CDR3 covers 12 residues. The germline V gene encodes CDR1 MNHNS and CDR2 SASEGT. Trimming left V 7 bases short and J 4 bases short, with 10 bases between. The CDR3 protein is CASTPAGYGYTF. In nucleotides, the CDR3 is TGTGCCAGCACTCCGGCAGGCTATGGCTACACCTTC.

This clone was seen only a few times. This sequence joins TRBV11-2 and TRBJ2-7, with TRBD2 as a possible D gene (6 bases). Germline loops: CDR1 SGHAT, CDR2 FQNNGV. Trimming cost V 0 bases and J 4 bases, with 16 bases left between them. CDR3 length: 16 residues. CDR3 residues: CASSLDRETALYEQYF. CDR3 coding DNA: TGTGCCAGCAGCTTAGATCGGGAGACAGCATTATACGAGCAGTACTTC.

The J gene is TRBJ2-5, the V gene TRBV27; TRBD2 matches at 11 bases. V shed 4 bases, J shed 2 bases, and the junction held 3 bases outside the gene matches. The germline gives CDR1 MNHEY, CDR2 SMNVEV (reference sequence). The CDR3 loop spans 15 amino acids. The CDR3 DNA sequence: TGTGCCAGCAGTTCGCTAGCGGGAGGACAAGAGACCCAGTACTTC. It encodes CASSSLAGGQETQYF.

This clone has just a few counts. The chain links TRBV7-2 to TRBJ2-7; 9 bases are a match to TRBD1. Trimming cost V 4 bases and J 2 bases; bases outside gene matches: 0. CDR1 and CDR2 from the germline V gene are SGHTA and FQGNSA. The CDR3 totals 13 residues. CDR3: CASSWTGAYEQYF. CDR3 DNA sequence: TGTGCCAGCAGCTGGACAGGGGCCTACGAGCAGTACTTC.

This clone has just a few counts. This chain uses TRBV6-5 with TRBJ2-7; 7 bases align to TRBD1. The CDR3 has 14 amino acids. The germline CDR1 and CDR2 sequences are MNHEY and SVGAGI. V dropped 2 bases and J dropped 3; count of bases not matched to a gene: 4. This CDR3 is CASSYQGQFYEQYF. Written as DNA, the CDR3 is TGTGCCAGCAGTTACCAGGGACAGTTCTACGAGCAGTACTTC.

This clone came up a few times. The chain carries TRBV19 and TRBJ1-5, with TRBD1 matching over 10 bases. V was clipped by 3 bases and J by 7 bases; unmatched bases: 6. This CDR3 comprises 15 residues. Looked up from germline, CDR1 is LNHDA and CDR2 is SQIVND (reference sequence). The CDR3 loop reads CASSMQTGGRQPQHF. In nucleotides, the CDR3 is TGTGCCAGTAGTATGCAGACAGGGGGCAGGCAGCCCCAGCATTTT.

V usage is TRBV19 and J usage is TRBJ2-3, with 8 bases lining up with TRBD2. The CDR3 consists of 14 residues. V lost 5 bases to trimming and J lost 4 bases; unmatched junction nucleotides: 5. CDR1 and CDR2 (germline): LNHDA, SQIVND (reference sequence). CDR3 nucleotides: TGTGCCAGTAGTCTGCAGCGGGGGTCAGATACGCAGTATTTT. Translating it yields CASSLQRGSDTQYF.

V is TRBV6-1 and J is TRBJ1-4; 8 nucleotides align to TRBD1. Germline CDR1 and CDR2: MNHNS and SASEGT. J lost 5 bases, V lost 4 bases, and 6 bases had no gene match. This CDR3 contains 15 residues. The CDR3 bases are TGTGCCAGCAGTGGACGGGACAGGCCGAATGAAAAACTGTTTTTT. As protein: CASSGRDRPNEKLFF.

This chain uses TRBV30 with TRBJ1-1; D perhaps matches TRBD1 (5 bases). V dropped 4 bases and J dropped 5 bases, with 17 bases sitting between them. Germline lookup yields CDR1 GTSNPN and CDR2 SVGIG (reference sequence). The CDR3 is 14 amino acids. The CDR3 loop reads CAWNRWGGLTEAFF. DNA of the CDR3: TGTGCCTGGAACCGATGGGGGGGATTGACTGAAGCTTTCTTT.

V gene TRBV6-1 combines with J gene TRBJ2-7, with D perhaps matching TRBD1 (6 bases). CDR1 is MNHNS and CDR2 is SASEGT in the germline V gene. V was shortened by 7 bases and J by 3 bases, with 10 bases between the two germline ends. The CDR3 runs 12 residues. CDR3 protein: CASNRDNYEQYF. CDR3 bases: TGTGCCAGCAACCGGGACAACTACGAGCAGTACTTC.

The rearrangement links TRBV6-6 to TRBJ1-2; no clear D gene. V was clipped by 6 bases and J by 4 bases, with 15 bases between them. The V gene's germline CDR1 is MNHNY and CDR2 SVGAGI (reference sequence). The CDR3 consists of 14 residues. Here the CDR3 reads CASRTSGSRYGYTF. The CDR3 nucleotides read TGTGCCAGCAGAACCTCCGGGAGCCGCTATGGCTACACCTTC.

This clone turned up a few times. The rearrangement joins TRBV7-6 to TRBJ2-7; TRBD1 aligns across 8 bases. This CDR3 region has 15 residues. J gave up 3 bases and V 1 base, and 5 bases lay outside the gene matches. Germline V CDR1 and CDR2: SGHVS, FNYEAQ. CDR3 sequence (DNA): TGTGCCAGCAGCTTAGAGGGGACAGGAATCTACGAGCAGTACTTC. It translates to CASSLEGTGIYEQYF.

The chain employs TRBV10-3 and TRBJ1-5; maybe TRBD1 (5 bases). The CDR3 runs 15 residues. Germline loops: CDR1 ENHRY, CDR2 SYGVKD. The ends were cut back, 1 base at V and 0 bases at J, with 7 bases in the middle. CDR3 in DNA: TGTGCCATCAGTGAGTGGGGCCATAGCAATCAGCCCCAGCATTTT. Its translation is CAISEWGHSNQPQHF.

This clone was detected a few times. The rearrangement links TRBV7-2 to TRBJ2-3; 7 bases are a match to TRBD1. V shed 1 base and J 10 bases; nucleotides not matched to a gene: 14. CDR3 length equals 16 residues. Germline assignment: CDR1 SGHTA and CDR2 FQGNSA. DNA for the CDR3: TGTGCCAGCAGCTTAGAGGGGGCCACTAGTCACAGGGCGCAGTATTTT. The encoded protein is CASSLEGATSHRAQYF.